A single sample gave rise to the 11 T cell receptor beta chains below, sequenced in a study of blood T cell repertoires in COVID-19. Profiling relied on immunoSEQ multiplex PCR, and the TCRdb table lists in-frame clones only, not all of them. The sample comprises about 100,000 clones, 91% of which are singletons, and approximately 6% rests with the top ten. The sample consisted of peripheral blood. These receptors were obtained from a human donor in a cohort sampled during active COVID-19.

This clone showed up just once. The chain combines TRBV4-3 with TRBJ2-3; TRBD1 aligns across 11 bases. The CDR3 contains 16 residues. Germline CDR1 is LGHNA and CDR2 is YSLEER. V was pared by 1 base and J by 5 bases, with 5 bases of the junction left unmatched. The CDR3 DNA is TGCGCCAGCAGCCAAGCTGGGGACAGGGGGAAAGATACGCAGTATTTT. Translation: CASSQAGDRGKDTQYF.

The chain recombines TRBV9 with TRBJ1-3; D remains ambiguous. Trimming removed 0 bases at V and 9 bases at J, with 19 bases between. The CDR3 extends over 16 amino acids. Germline-derived CDR1 and CDR2 are SGDLS and YYNGEE. CDR3 region: CASSVGPTGKGGTIYF. The CDR3 nucleotides read TGTGCCAGCAGCGTAGGTCCAACGGGGAAAGGCGGCACCATATATTTT.

V and J are TRBV4-2 and TRBJ2-1; D is possibly TRBD1 (6 bases). The germline gives CDR1 LGHNA, CDR2 YNFKEQ. V was clipped by 1 base and J by 8 bases, with 12 bases between them. The CDR3 sequence is 14 residues long. CDR3 region: CASSQVNQGHEQFF. The DNA of the CDR3 is TGTGCCAGCAGCCAAGTCAATCAGGGGCATGAGCAGTTCTTC.

This chain uses TRBV4-1 with TRBJ2-1; the match to TRBD1 covers 8 bases. This CDR3 comprises 15 residues. Germline assignment: CDR1 MGHRA and CDR2 YSYEKL. The ends lost 4 bases at V and 7 bases at J; junction bases unmatched: 9. The CDR3 nucleotides read TGCGCCAGCAGCCCTCCGGGGACAGGAGGGAATGAGCAGTTCTTC. This sequence encodes CASSPPGTGGNEQFF.

J is TRBJ2-3 and V is TRBV7-2; the match to TRBD2 covers 8 bases. The CDR3 has 17 amino acids. Germline loops: CDR1 SGHTA, CDR2 FQGNSA. The trim removed 8 bases at V and 4 bases at J, leaving 17 bases unmatched. The DNA of the CDR3 is TGTGCCAGCCTACACCAAGCGGGGGCAAGGTGGGCAGATACGCAGTATTTT. Translated, it gives CASLHQAGARWADTQYF. Combining the CDR3 with reference TRBV7-2 and TRBJ2-3 gives the whole variable domain GAGVSQSPSNKVTEKGKDVELRCDPISGHTALYWYRQSLGQGLEFLIYFQGNSAPDKSGLPSDRFSAERTGGSVSTLTIQRTQQEDSAVYLCASLHQAGARWADTQYFGPGTRLTVL.

This clone has just one count. V usage is TRBV5-6 and J usage is TRBJ1-2; 7 positions match TRBD1. The germline gives CDR1 SGHDT, CDR2 YYEEEE. The CDR3 length is 16 residues. Trimming removed 3 bases from V and 3 bases from J; junction bases left unmatched: 11. This CDR3 reads CASSSNYLGTDYGYTF. In DNA, the CDR3 is TGTGCCAGCAGCTCCAACTACTTAGGGACAGACTATGGCTACACCTTC.

This clone has only one observation. This chain links TRBV6-5 with TRBJ1-2; D gene ambiguous. CDR1 MNHEY and CDR2 SVGAGI come from the germline V gene. The CDR3 runs to 16 residues. The V end lost 4 bases, the J end lost 4 bases, and 19 bases lay between the germline ends. CDR3 residues: CASSSNSPAGSYGYTF. The CDR3 DNA reads as TGTGCCAGCAGTTCAAATTCTCCCGCAGGTAGCTATGGCTACACCTTC.

The table lists this clone with a count of one. The genes are TRBV24-1 and TRBJ1-2, with D perhaps TRBD1 (6 bases). Looked up from germline, CDR1 is KGHDR and CDR2 is SFDVKD. This CDR3 has 15 residues. Trimming left V 4 bases short and J 8 bases short, with 19 bases between. The CDR3 loop reads CATSDSDEGGRGYTF. The CDR3 bases are TGTGCCACCAGTGACTCGGACGAGGGGGGGAGGGGCTACACCTTC.

This sequence joins TRBV6-5 and TRBJ2-1; 8 positions agree with TRBD2. Per germline, CDR1 MNHEY and CDR2 SVGAGI. V lost 4 bases and J lost 6; bases outside the gene matches: 11. The CDR3 consists of 16 residues. The CDR3 DNA is TGTGCCAGCAGTTCCCTTGGTAGCGGGGTTCTCAATGAGCAGTTCTTC. It yields the protein CASSSLGSGVLNEQFF.

The CDR3 region is CASSLGKGRVDYGYTF. In nucleotides, the CDR3 is TGTGCCAGCAGCTTAGGCAAGGGCAGGGTGGACTATGGCTACACCTTC. The rearrangement joins TRBV13 to TRBJ1-2; D may be TRBD1 (5 bases). In germline, CDR1 is PRHDT, CDR2 FYEKMQ (reference sequence). V shed 0 bases and J shed 3 bases, with 14 bases lying between them. There are 16 residues in the CDR3. The full variable domain, rest sourced from reference TRBV13 and TRBJ1-2, is AAGVIQSPRHLIKEKRETATLKCYPIPRHDTVYWYQQGPGQDPQFLISFYEKMQSDKGSIPDRFSAQQFSDYHSELNMSSLELGDSALYFCASSLGKGRVDYGYTFGSGTRLTVV.

The chain has TRBV12-3 or TRBV12-4 and TRBJ2-5, with D perhaps TRBD1 (6 bases). The CDR3 runs to 12 residues. Between the trimmed V and J ends, which lost 6 bases and 5 bases, there was a span of 10 bases. The CDR3 region has the DNA TGTGCCAGCAGCCAGGGGTGGGAGACCCAGTACTTC. Translation: CASSQGWETQYF.